This paragraph reports one TCR beta chain. As handled by the study authors: Amplification of reference gene primers provided the estimated nucleated cell counts. Measured with immunoSEQ multiplex PCR; TCRdb has only the in-frame clones, and not every one. V and J calls and clone size come straight from that table; D and trimming were deduced from the DNA. The sample holds 140,000 to 150,000 clones, approximately 80% seen once. The data stem from a study of blood T cell repertoires in COVID-19. V was pared by 0 bases and J by 7 bases, with 22 bases between. Germline-derived CDR1 and CDR2 are SQVTM and ANQGSEA. This CDR3 has 16 amino acids.

The chain is built from TRBV29-1 and TRBJ2-7; a possible D gene is TRBD2 (5 bases). The sequence derives from a woman in her sixties or seventies with acute or convalescent COVID-19. Material for sequencing was peripheral blood. CDR3 sequence: CSVEDWKTSIKGEQYF. The CDR3 coding sequence is TGCAGCGTTGAAGATTGGAAAACTAGTATTAAAGGGGAGCAGTACTTC.